This T cell receptor (beta chain) was retrieved from a study of T cell clones after liver transplantation. Study-wide context: Three of eight recipients were HCV-positive; others had non-autoimmune, non-viral indications. Study results and caveats: Rather than being deleted, graft donor-reactive T cells may have moved into the graft.

Concerning this clone itself: Its antigen remains unidentified.

Clones were sequenced by immunoSEQ multiplex PCR, and TCRdb holds only the in-frame ones, with some missing. The table has some 120,000 clones, less than 95% seen once. Germline V CDR1 and CDR2: MNHEY, SMNVEV (reference sequence). The ends were cut back, 0 bases at V and 4 bases at J, with 10 bases in the middle. This CDR3 region has 15 residues. V gene TRBV27 combines with J gene TRBJ2-1, with D hard to call. The origin of this receptor is a human patient who received a liver transplant. The graft donor may have contributed some T cells. Here the sequenced sample was CD4+ T cells from blood, taken 12 months after liver transplant. For the CDR3, the DNA is TGTGCCAGCAGTTTATCGGCACAGAATTACAATGAGCAGTTCTTC. Encoded protein: CASSLSAQNYNEQFF.